Listed below are T cell receptor beta chains from one sample, sequenced in a study of blood T cell repertoires in COVID-19. Sequenced by immunoSEQ multiplex PCR; TCRdb stores in-frame clones only, minus some. Of roughly 40,000 clones listed, around 76% are singletons. Material for sequencing was peripheral blood. These receptor sequences come from a man in his 70s with active or convalescent COVID-19. CDR3s include the opening cysteine and the closing phenylalanine or tryptophan. D genes are given only for firm matches. A clone size is listed for some rows: how often the clone was seen (once, few, many), or a class if it is expanded.

D gene	V gene	clone size	J gene	CDR3 protein	CDR3 DNA
-	TRBV3-1/TRBV3-2	few	TRBJ1-2	CASANRAGYTF	TGTGCCAGCGCAAACAGGGCTGGCTACACCTTC
-	TRBV9	-	TRBJ1-1	CASSAPPGLDTEAFF	TGTGCCAGCAGCGCCCCCCCGGGATTGGACACTGAAGCTTTCTTT
TRBD1	TRBV5-1	-	TRBJ1-1	CASTRTGQGRGTEAFF	TGCGCCAGCACCCGAACCGGACAGGGGAGAGGCACTGAAGCTTTCTTT
TRBD2	TRBV2	few	TRBJ2-7	CASSEGLAGYQQYF	TGTGCCAGCAGTGAGGGACTAGCGGGTTATCAGCAGTACTTC
-	TRBV9	-	TRBJ2-3	CASSGGTLHSTDTQYF	TGTGCCAGCAGCGGAGGGACACTTCATAGCACAGATACGCAGTATTTT
TRBD1	TRBV5-1	-	TRBJ2-1	CASRRDRQGNNEQFF	TGCGCCAGCAGACGGGACAGGCAGGGAAACAATGAGCAGTTCTTC
-	TRBV19	once	TRBJ1-2	CASSIGVDYGYTF	TGTGCCAGTAGTATCGGGGTTGACTATGGCTACACCTTC
-	TRBV11-3	-	TRBJ1-1	CASSRGNTEAFF	TGTGCCAGCAGCCGAGGGAACACTGAAGCTTTCTTT
-	TRBV2	-	TRBJ1-1	CASSGGGLSMNTEAFF	TGTGCCAGCAGTGGCGGGGGACTATCTATGAACACTGAAGCTTTCTTT
TRBD1	TRBV5-1	few	TRBJ2-7	CASSSTGSGTYEQYF	TGCGCCAGCAGCTCGACAGGGTCGGGGACCTACGAGCAGTACTTC
TRBD2	TRBV6-6	-	TRBJ2-1	CASSYPLAGGYNEQFF	TGTGCCAGCAGTTACCCACTAGCGGGGGGGTATAATGAGCAGTTCTTC
-	TRBV30	-	TRBJ1-1	CAWYSGRSEAFF	TGTGCCTGGTATTCAGGGCGCTCTGAAGCTTTCTTT
-	TRBV5-1	-	TRBJ2-3	CASLGQGTDTQYF	TGCGCCAGCTTGGGACAAGGCACAGATACGCAGTATTTT
TRBD1	TRBV4-1	few	TRBJ1-6	CASSSDRAVRRASPLHF	TGCGCCAGCAGCTCTGACAGGGCGGTACGACGGGCATCACCCCTCCACTTT
-	TRBV29-1	-	TRBJ2-4	CSGGPEGLNIQYF	TGCAGCGGCGGACCCGAGGGACTTAACATTCAGTACTTC
TRBD2	TRBV5-1	-	TRBJ2-1	CASSSSGGALEQFF	TGCGCCAGCAGCTCCTCGGGGGGGGCCCTTGAGCAGTTCTTC
TRBD2	TRBV27	-	TRBJ2-1	CASSLDPGGWRQFF	TGTGCCAGCAGTTTGGACCCGGGGGGGTGGAGGCAGTTCTTC
-	TRBV18	-	TRBJ2-7	CASSTSRDEQYF	TGTGCCAGCTCGACCAGCAGGGACGAGCAGTACTTC
-	TRBV29-1	-	TRBJ1-5	CSVLWTTDQPQHF	-
-	TRBV2	-	TRBJ2-5	CASSVFRQETQYF	TGTGCCAGCAGTGTATTCCGTCAAGAGACCCAGTACTTC
-	TRBV19	-	TRBJ1-2	CASSQQGFYGYTF	TGTGCCAGTAGCCAACAGGGTTTCTATGGCTACACCTTC
-	TRBV27	-	TRBJ1-2	CASSFPGFRGYTF	TGTGCCAGCAGTTTCCCAGGGTTCCGTGGCTACACCTTC
-	TRBV28	few	TRBJ2-7	CASISGGATYEQYF	TGTGCCAGCATCTCTGGGGGGGCTACCTACGAGCAGTACTTC
-	TRBV10-2	-	TRBJ1-3	CASSTGNSGNTIYF	TGCGCCAGCAGCACCGGGAACTCTGGAAACACCATATATTTT
-	TRBV4-1	once	TRBJ2-6	CASSQRGSSSGANVLTF	TGCGCCAGCAGCCAGAGAGGGTCAAGCTCTGGGGCCAACGTCCTGACTTTC
TRBD1	TRBV15	-	TRBJ1-4	CATSSQAGGRYEKLFF	TGTGCCACCAGCAGCCAAGCAGGGGGGAGGTATGAAAAACTGTTTTTT
TRBD1	TRBV7-6	-	TRBJ2-3	CASSLGATGISTDTQYF	TGTGCCAGCAGCTTAGGGGCGACAGGGATTAGCACAGATACGCAGTATTTT